Shown below are 10 T cell receptor beta chains from a single sample sequenced in a study of cytomegalovirus exposure and HLA in healthy donors. A multiplex PCR was run with 60 Vbeta primers and 13 Jbeta primers. Generated by immunoSEQ multiplex PCR, the TCRdb table keeps only in-frame clones and is missing some. The sample lists 200,000 or so clones, 75% to 85% occurring once. Sequences were obtained from PBMCs. The receptors were gathered from a male donor in good health and CMV-seropositive.

The CDR3 loop reads CASSLSSTSGVGETQYF. Here the CDR3 DNA reads TGTGCCAGCAGCTTATCTTCGACTAGCGGGGTTGGAGAGACCCAGTACTTC. The chain combines TRBV7-2 with TRBJ2-5; 11 nucleotides match TRBD2. The CDR3 is 17 residues long. J was trimmed by 4 bases and V by 2 bases; bases with no gene match: 9. Germline V gives CDR1 SGHTA, CDR2 FQGNSA.

The rearrangement uses TRBV7-8 and TRBJ2-7, with a tentative D call TRBD1 (7 bases). Germline V gene lookup returns CDR1 SGHVS and CDR2 FQNEAQ. CDR3 length: 14 residues. Trimming took off 5 bases at V and 3 bases at J, with 14 bases between the two ends. CDR3 sequence (DNA): TGTGCCAGCAGCGACGGCGGGACAGACTACGAGCAGTACTTC. This translates into CASSDGGTDYEQYF.

This clone was picked up one time. The chain links TRBV9 to TRBJ2-5; D call uncertain. The CDR3 loop spans 12 amino acids. The V end was cut by 2 bases, the J end by 2 bases, with 4 bases between. Germline V CDR1 and CDR2: SGDLS, YYNGEE. The CDR3: CASSVTQETQYF. In DNA, the CDR3 is TGTGCCAGCAGCGTGACTCAAGAGACCCAGTACTTC.

The rearrangement links TRBV11-2 to TRBJ1-4; 9 bases agree with TRBD1. CDR1 and CDR2 (germline): SGHAT, FQNNGV. Trimming took 5 bases from V and 6 from J; bases not matched to a gene: 1. CDR3 length: 13 amino acids. The chain's CDR3 is CASSRTGDEKLFF. The CDR3 nucleotides are TGTGCCAGCAGCCGGACAGGGGATGAAAAACTGTTTTTT.

The rearrangement links TRBV4-2 to TRBJ2-7, with TRBD2 matching over 7 bases. Trimming at V came to 1 base and at J to 2 bases, leaving 8 bases not matched to a gene. The CDR3 has 16 residues. Germline lookup yields CDR1 LGHNA and CDR2 YNFKEQ. The CDR3 spells CASSQVGRGEAYEQYF. The CDR3 nucleotides are TGTGCCAGCAGCCAAGTGGGTCGGGGGGAAGCCTACGAGCAGTACTTC.

V is TRBV29-1 and J is TRBJ2-7; TRBD2 aligns across 7 bases. CDR3 length equals 15 residues. Germline values: CDR1 SQVTM, CDR2 ANQGSEA. Unmatched junction bases numbered 8, after V lost 3 bases and J lost 0 bases. The CDR3 sequence is CSVEGREGSSYEQYF. The CDR3 DNA sequence: TGCAGCGTTGAGGGAAGGGAGGGTAGCTCCTACGAGCAGTACTTC.

Here the CDR3 DNA reads TGTGCCAGCAGCTTGGGGACAGGGGGTTATAGCAATCAGCCCCAGCATTTT. Translated, it gives CASSLGTGGYSNQPQHF. The chain joins TRBV5-5 to TRBJ1-5; 10 bases fit TRBD1. The CDR3 covers 17 residues. V gave up 0 bases and J gave up 0 bases; unmatched junction bases: 3. Germline V gene data show CDR1 as SGHKS and CDR2 as YYEKEE (reference sequence).

The V gene is TRBV29-1, the J gene TRBJ2-2, with D perhaps TRBD2 (6 bases). Per germline, CDR1 SQVTM and CDR2 ANQGSEA. Trimming left V 7 bases short and J 6 bases short, with 18 bases between. This CDR3 spans 14 amino acids. The CDR3 reads CSAAGFQNSGELFF. In nucleotides, the CDR3 is TGCAGCGCTGCGGGGTTTCAGAATTCCGGGGAGCTGTTTTTT.

CDR3 residues: CASNEGPSGNYEQYF. The CDR3 DNA reads as TGTGCCAGCAACGAGGGGCCTAGCGGGAACTACGAGCAGTACTTC. The genes are TRBV11-2 and TRBJ2-7; 9 positions match TRBD2. V shed 7 bases, J shed 3 bases, and the junction held 10 bases outside the gene matches. The CDR3 has 15 amino acids. In germline, CDR1 is SGHAT, CDR2 FQNNGV.

The chain has TRBV5-4 and TRBJ1-1; possible D gene TRBD1, 6 bases. Trimming removed 0 bases from V and 3 bases from J, with 12 bases in between. This CDR3 has 15 residues. The germline gives CDR1 SGHNT, CDR2 YYREEE (reference sequence). This CDR3 is CASSLAGARDTEAFF. The CDR3 bases are TGTGCCAGCAGCTTGGCAGGGGCCCGGGACACTGAAGCTTTCTTT.